A single sample is the source of the 3 T cell receptor beta chains below, sequenced in a study of human T cells and chemical hapten exposure. TCRdb re-called the RACE reads with MiXCR, one entry per CDR3 protein. The table has more than 85,000 distinct CDR3 sequences, around 7.9% seen once. Time point here: pre-sensitization, week 0. Treatment noted: therapeutic diphenylcyclopropenone sensitization with weekly scalp DPC. Sequencing used whole blood, obtained in connection with sensitization to the hapten diphenylcyclopropenone (DPC). These TCRs come from a man in his forties or fifties with alopecia areata. Some clones in this sample may be carry-over from other donors' samples.

The chain joins TRBV11-1 to TRBJ2-5, with 8 bases matching TRBD1. Germline V CDR1 and CDR2: SGHAT, FQDESV (reference sequence). This CDR3 contains 14 residues. The V gene end was trimmed by 5 bases and the J gene end by 3 bases; junction bases not matched to a gene: 5. The CDR3 bases are TGTGCCAGCAGCCAAAGGACAGGGAAAGAGACCCAGTACTTC. This gives the protein CASSQRTGKETQYF.

This clonotype appeared a few times. The V and J genes are TRBV29-1 and TRBJ1-1; D is unclear. Germline CDR1 SQVTM, CDR2 ANQGSEA. CDR3 length: 12 amino acids. Trimming stripped 4 bases from V and 5 bases from J, with 11 bases between. The CDR3 nucleotides are TGCAGCGTTGTGCGGGGTAGTACTGAAGCTTTCTTT. Protein sequence: CSVVRGSTEAFF.

This clonotype was detected many times. This rearrangement joins TRBV7-2 to TRBJ1-2, with unresolved D. Deletions cut 5 bases from V and 4 bases from J, with 14 bases between. This CDR3 spans 14 amino acids. Germline V lookup: CDR1 SGHTA, CDR2 FQGNSA. The CDR3 loop reads CASSQSAQSYGYTF. As DNA, the CDR3 is TGTGCCAGCAGCCAGTCGGCACAGTCCTATGGCTACACCTTC.